This TCR beta chain was retrieved from a study of cytomegalovirus exposure and HLA in healthy donors. Sequencing was performed with immunoSEQ multiplex PCR; in TCRdb, only in-frame clones are kept and a portion is missing. The table includes 35,000 to 55,000 clones, roughly 93% detected once. Germline CDR1 reads MNHEY; CDR2 reads SMNVEV (reference sequence). The length of the CDR3 is 15 residues. The V gene lost 3 bases and the J gene lost 1 base, with 13 bases spanning the gap. This TCR derives from a woman younger than 35 in good health and CMV-seronegative. Material: PBMCs. The chain is built from TRBV27 and TRBJ2-7, with a tentative D call TRBD1 (8 bases). CDR3 in amino acids: CASSLRGTGSYEQYF. In nucleotides, the CDR3 is TGTGCCAGCAGTTTGCGGGGGACAGGATCCTACGAGCAGTACTTC.